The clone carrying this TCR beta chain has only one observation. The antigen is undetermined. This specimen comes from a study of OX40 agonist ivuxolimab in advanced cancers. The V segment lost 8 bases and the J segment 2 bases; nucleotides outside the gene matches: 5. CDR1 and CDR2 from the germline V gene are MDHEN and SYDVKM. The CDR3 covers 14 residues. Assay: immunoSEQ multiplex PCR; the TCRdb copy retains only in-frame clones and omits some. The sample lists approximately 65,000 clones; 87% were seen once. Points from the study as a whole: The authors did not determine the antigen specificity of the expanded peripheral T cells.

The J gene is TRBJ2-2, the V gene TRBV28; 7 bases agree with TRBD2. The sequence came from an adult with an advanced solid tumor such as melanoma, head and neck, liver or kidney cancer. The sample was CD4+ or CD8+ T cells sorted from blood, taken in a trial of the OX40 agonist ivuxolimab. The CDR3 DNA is TGTGCCAGCCTTGGGGAGGGAAACACCGGGGAGCTGTTTTTT. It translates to CASLGEGNTGELFF.